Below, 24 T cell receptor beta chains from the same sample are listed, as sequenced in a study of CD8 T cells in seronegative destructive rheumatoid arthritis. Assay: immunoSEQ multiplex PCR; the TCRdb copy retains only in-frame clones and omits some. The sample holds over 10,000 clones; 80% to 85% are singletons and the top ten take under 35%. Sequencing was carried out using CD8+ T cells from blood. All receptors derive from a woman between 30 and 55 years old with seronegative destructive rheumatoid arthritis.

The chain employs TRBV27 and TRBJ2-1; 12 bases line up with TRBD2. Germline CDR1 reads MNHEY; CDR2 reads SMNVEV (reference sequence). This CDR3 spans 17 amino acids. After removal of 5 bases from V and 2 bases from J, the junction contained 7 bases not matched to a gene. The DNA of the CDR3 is TGTGCCAGCAGTCCAACTAGCGGGGGGCACACCTACAATGAGCAGTTCTTC. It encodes CASSPTSGGHTYNEQFF.

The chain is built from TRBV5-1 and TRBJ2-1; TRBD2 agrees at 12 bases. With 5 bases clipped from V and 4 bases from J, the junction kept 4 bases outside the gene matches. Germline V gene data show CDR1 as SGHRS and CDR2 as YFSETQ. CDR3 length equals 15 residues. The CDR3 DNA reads TGCGCCAGCAGACTACTAGCGGGGGGTTACAATGAGCAGTTCTTC. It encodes CASRLLAGGYNEQFF.

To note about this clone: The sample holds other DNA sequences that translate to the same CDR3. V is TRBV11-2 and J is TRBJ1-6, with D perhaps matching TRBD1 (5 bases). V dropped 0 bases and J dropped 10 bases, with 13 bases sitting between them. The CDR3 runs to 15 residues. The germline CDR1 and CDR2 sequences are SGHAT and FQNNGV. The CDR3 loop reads CASSLDREGGSPLHF. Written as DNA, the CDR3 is TGTGCCAGCAGCTTAGACAGGGAGGGCGGATCACCCCTCCACTTT.

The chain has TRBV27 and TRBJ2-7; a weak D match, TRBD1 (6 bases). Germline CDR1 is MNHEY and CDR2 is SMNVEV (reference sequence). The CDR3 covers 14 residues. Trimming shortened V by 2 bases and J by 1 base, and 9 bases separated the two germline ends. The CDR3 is CASSLTGLSYEQYF. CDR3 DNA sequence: TGTGCCAGCAGTTTAACAGGGCTTTCCTACGAGCAGTACTTC.

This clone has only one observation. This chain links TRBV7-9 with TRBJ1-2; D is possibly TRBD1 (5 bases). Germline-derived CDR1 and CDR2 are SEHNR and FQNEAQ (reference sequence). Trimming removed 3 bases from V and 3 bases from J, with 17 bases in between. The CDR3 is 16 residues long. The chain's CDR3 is CASSFLHSQDDYGYTF. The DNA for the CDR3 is TGTGCCAGCAGCTTTCTACACTCACAGGATGACTATGGCTACACCTTC.

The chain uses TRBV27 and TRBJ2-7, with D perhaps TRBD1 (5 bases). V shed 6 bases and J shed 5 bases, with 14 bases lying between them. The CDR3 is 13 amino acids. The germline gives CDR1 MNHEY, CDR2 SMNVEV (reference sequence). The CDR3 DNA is TGTGCCAGCAGCCTCTCAGGGATCCACGAGCAGTACTTC. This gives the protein CASSLSGIHEQYF.

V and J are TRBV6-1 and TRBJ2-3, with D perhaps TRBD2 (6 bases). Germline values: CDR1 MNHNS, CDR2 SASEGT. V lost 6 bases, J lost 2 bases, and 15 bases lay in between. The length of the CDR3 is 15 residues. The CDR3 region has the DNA TGTGCCAGCAGCGGGGGTAGGTTTCACACAGATACGCAGTATTTT. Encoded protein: CASSGGRFHTDTQYF.

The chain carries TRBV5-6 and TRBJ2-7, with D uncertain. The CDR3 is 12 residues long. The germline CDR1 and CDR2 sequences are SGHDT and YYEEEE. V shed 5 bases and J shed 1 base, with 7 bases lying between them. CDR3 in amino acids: CASSQFSYEQYF. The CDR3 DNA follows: TGTGCCAGCAGTCAGTTTTCCTACGAGCAGTACTTC.

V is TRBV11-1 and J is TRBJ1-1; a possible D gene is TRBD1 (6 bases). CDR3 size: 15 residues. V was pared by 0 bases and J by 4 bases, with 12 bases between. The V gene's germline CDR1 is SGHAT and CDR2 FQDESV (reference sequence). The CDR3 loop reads CASSLARGGVTEAFF. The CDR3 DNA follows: TGTGCCAGCAGCTTAGCGCGAGGGGGGGTCACTGAAGCTTTCTTT.

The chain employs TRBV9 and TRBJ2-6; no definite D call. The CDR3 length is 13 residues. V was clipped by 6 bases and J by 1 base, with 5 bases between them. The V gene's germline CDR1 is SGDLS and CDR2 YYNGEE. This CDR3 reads CASTPSGANVLTF. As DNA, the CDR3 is TGTGCCAGCACCCCGTCTGGGGCCAACGTCCTGACTTTC. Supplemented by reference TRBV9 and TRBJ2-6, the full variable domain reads DSGVTQTPKHLITATGQRVTLRCSPRSGDLSVYWYQQSLDQGLQFLIQYYNGEERAKGNILERFSAQQFPDLHSELNLSSLELGDSALYFCASTPSGANVLTFGAGSRLTVL.

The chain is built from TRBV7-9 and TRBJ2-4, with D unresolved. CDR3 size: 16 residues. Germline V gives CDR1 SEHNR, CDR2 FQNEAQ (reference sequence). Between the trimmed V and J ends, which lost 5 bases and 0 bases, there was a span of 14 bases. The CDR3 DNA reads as TGTGCCAGCAGCCGATTACCAGATGTAGCCAAAAACATTCAGTACTTC. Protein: CASSRLPDVAKNIQYF.

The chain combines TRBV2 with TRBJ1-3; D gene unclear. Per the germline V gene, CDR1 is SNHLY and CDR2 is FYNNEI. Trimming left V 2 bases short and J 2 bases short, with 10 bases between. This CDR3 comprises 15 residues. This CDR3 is CASSEMRDAGNTIYF. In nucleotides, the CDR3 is TGTGCCAGCAGTGAAATGCGGGATGCTGGAAACACCATATATTTT.

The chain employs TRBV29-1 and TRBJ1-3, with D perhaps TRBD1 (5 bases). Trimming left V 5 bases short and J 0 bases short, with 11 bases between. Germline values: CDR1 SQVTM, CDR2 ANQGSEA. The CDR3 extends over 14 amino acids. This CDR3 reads CSVQGIISGNTIYF. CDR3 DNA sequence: TGCAGCGTTCAGGGCATTATCTCTGGAAACACCATATATTTT.

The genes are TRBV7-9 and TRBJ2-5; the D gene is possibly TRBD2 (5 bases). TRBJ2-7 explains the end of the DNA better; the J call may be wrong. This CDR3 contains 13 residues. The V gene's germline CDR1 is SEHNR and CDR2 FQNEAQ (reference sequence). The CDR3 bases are TGTGCCAGCAGCAGCCGGGACTCCTACGAGCAGTACTTC. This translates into CASSSRDSYEQYF.

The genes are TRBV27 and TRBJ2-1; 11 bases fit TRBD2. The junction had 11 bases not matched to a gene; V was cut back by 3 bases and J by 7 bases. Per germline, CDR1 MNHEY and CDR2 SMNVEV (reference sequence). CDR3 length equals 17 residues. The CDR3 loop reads CASSLTLGLAARNEQFF. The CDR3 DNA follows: TGTGCCAGCAGTTTGACCTTGGGACTAGCGGCTCGTAATGAGCAGTTCTTC.

Here the CDR3 reads CASSPLSYEQYF. DNA of the CDR3: TGTGCCAGCAGCCCTCTCTCCTACGAGCAGTACTTC. The chain has TRBV7-9 and TRBJ2-7; D remains ambiguous. Germline V gene lookup returns CDR1 SEHNR and CDR2 FQNEAQ (reference sequence). V was trimmed by 5 bases and J by 0 bases, leaving 5 bases between them. This CDR3 contains 12 residues.

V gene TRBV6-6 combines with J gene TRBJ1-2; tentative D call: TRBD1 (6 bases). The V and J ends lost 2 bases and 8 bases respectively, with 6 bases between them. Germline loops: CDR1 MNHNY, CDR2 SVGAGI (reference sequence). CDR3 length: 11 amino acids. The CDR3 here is CASSYGGGYTF. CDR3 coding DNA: TGTGCCAGCAGTTACGGGGGCGGCTACACCTTC.

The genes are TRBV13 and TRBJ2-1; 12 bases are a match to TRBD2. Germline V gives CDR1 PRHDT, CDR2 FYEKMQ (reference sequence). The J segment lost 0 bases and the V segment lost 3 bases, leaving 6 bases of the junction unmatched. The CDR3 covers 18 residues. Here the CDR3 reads CASSFGLAGLSSYNEQFF. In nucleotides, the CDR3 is TGTGCCAGCAGCTTTGGACTAGCGGGATTAAGCTCCTACAATGAGCAGTTCTTC.

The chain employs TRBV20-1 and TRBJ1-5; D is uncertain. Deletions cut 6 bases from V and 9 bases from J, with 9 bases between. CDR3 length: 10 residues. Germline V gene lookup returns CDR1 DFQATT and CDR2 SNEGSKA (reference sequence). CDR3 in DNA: TGCAGTGCCGACTCCTGGCCCCAGCATTTT. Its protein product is CSADSWPQHF.

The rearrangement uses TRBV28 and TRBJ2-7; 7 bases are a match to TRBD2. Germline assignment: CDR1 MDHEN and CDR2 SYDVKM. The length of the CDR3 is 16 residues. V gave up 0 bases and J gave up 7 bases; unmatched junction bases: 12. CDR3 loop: CASSLWGRDHAGEQYF. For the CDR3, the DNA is TGTGCCAGCAGTTTATGGGGGAGGGACCATGCGGGTGAGCAGTACTTC.

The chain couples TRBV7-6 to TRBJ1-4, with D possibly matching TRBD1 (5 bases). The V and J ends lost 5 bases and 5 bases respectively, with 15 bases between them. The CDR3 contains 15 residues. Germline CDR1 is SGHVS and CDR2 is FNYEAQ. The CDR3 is CASSPGAYSNEKLFF. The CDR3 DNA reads TGTGCCAGCAGCCCTGGGGCATATAGCAATGAAAAACTGTTTTTT.

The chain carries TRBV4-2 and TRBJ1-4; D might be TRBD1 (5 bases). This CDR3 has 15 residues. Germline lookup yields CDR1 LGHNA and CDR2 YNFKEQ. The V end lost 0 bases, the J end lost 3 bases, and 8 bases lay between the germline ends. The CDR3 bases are TGTGCCAGCAGCCAAGAGGGGGACTCTAATGAAAAACTGTTTTTT. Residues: CASSQEGDSNEKLFF.

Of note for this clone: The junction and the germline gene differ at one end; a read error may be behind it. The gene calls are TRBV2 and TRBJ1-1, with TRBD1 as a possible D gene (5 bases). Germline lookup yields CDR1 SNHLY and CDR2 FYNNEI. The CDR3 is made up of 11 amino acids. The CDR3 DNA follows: TGTGCCAGCAGTGAAACCCTCCAGGGTGTATTT. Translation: CASSETLQGVF.

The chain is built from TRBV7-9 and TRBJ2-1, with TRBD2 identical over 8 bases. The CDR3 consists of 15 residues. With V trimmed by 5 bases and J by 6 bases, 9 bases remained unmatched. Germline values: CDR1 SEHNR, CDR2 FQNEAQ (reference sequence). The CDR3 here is CASSKAGGLGNEQFF. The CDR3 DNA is TGTGCCAGCAGCAAGGCGGGGGGATTAGGCAATGAGCAGTTCTTC.